This T cell receptor (beta chain) was obtained from a study of somatic mutations in cytotoxic T cells in rheumatoid arthritis. Study-level information: Using a FACSAria II or Sony SH800, a portion of the V beta antibody-stained T-cell populations were flow-sorted at nearly 100% purity, and among those populations were V beta1+ cells that were then sequenced for TCRB. Study results and caveats: Some patients, about an eighth of the 65, had a largest CD8+ clone that exceeded 20% of CD8+ cells.

Here immunoSEQ multiplex PCR was the method, and the copy in TCRdb shows in-frame clones only, minus some. Of 13,000 or so clones listed, 75% to 90% are singletons. The CDR3 covers 13 residues. V lost 4 bases, J lost 4 bases, and 10 bases lay in between. Per the germline V gene, CDR1 is MDHEN and CDR2 is SYDVKM. Of note for this clone: Its antigen is not known.

The chain employs TRBV28 and TRBJ2-5, with D perhaps matching TRBD1 (5 bases). Sequenced input: CD8+ T cells sorted from blood. This sequence was found in a woman aged 55-70 years in good health. Here the CDR3 reads CASSSEQGETQYF. The CDR3 region has the DNA TGTGCCAGCAGTTCGGAGCAGGGAGAGACCCAGTACTTC.